This T cell receptor beta chain was obtained from a study of shared clonotypes between healthy human individuals. Study context: Per donor, three plates held CD4 naive cells, three held CD4 memory, two held CD8 naive and one held CD8 memory.

The naive CD8 subset, CD45RO-negative cells positively selected for CCR7, excluded terminally differentiated effector memory CD45RA+ cells. The sample holds one count of this clone. The CDR3 sequence is 17 residues long. Germline V lookup: CDR1 SEHNR, CDR2 FQNEAQ (reference sequence). V lost 6 bases to trimming and J lost 6 bases; unmatched junction nucleotides: 17. Generated by immunoSEQ multiplex PCR, the TCRdb table keeps only in-frame clones and is missing some. The sample includes about 1.9 million clones, roughly 93% of them seen just once. Sequencing was done on a sample of naive CD8+ T cells from PBMCs. This sequence was found in a man in his late teens or twenties in good health. Some clones in this sample may be carry-over from other donors' samples. This rearrangement joins TRBV7-9 to TRBJ2-1; 7 bases map to TRBD2. The CDR3 sequence is CASSPNLSAGVFNEQFF. The CDR3 nucleotides are TGTGCCAGCAGTCCTAACCTCTCGGCGGGAGTTTTCAATGAGCAGTTCTTC.